The next 26 T cell receptor beta chains were all read from a single sample in a study of blood T cell repertoires in COVID-19. Repertoires were generated with immunoSEQ multiplex PCR, while TCRdb's copy carries only in-frame clones and drops some. The table has under 350,000 clones, over 85% seen once. Sample: PBMCs or T cells enriched from blood (not recorded which). Receptors were obtained from an older woman who had recovered from COVID-19.

This clone is labeled as medium-sized. The chain uses TRBV5-1 and TRBJ2-1; 7 positions match TRBD2. Germline V gene lookup returns CDR1 SGHRS and CDR2 YFSETQ. J was trimmed by 8 bases and V by 3 bases; bases with no gene match: 11. This CDR3 contains 15 residues. CDR3 sequence (DNA): TGCGCCAGCAGCTATCAAGGGAGGGCCCAGGATGAGCAGTTCTTC. The encoded protein is CASSYQGRAQDEQFF.

This clone was picked up one time. This sequence joins TRBV11-2 and TRBJ1-6; weak D call: TRBD1 (6 bases). Germline V CDR1 and CDR2: SGHAT, FQNNGV. V was trimmed by 2 bases and J by 7 bases, leaving 18 bases between them. The CDR3 totals 17 residues. CDR3 loop: CASSLSQGLGVNSPLHF. The CDR3 nucleotides read TGTGCCAGCAGCTTATCACAGGGACTAGGGGTCAATTCACCCCTCCACTTT.

This clone was seen more than once but under ten times. This chain joins TRBV11-2 and TRBJ2-7; 8 nucleotides align to TRBD2. CDR3 length equals 17 residues. In germline, CDR1 is SGHAT, CDR2 FQNNGV. Trimming took 2 bases from V and 4 from J; bases not matched to a gene: 13. The CDR3 DNA is TGTGCCAGCAGCTTATTAGGAGGGAGACTAGCGAGGTACGAGCAGTACTTC. This gives the protein CASSLLGGRLARYEQYF.

The chain links TRBV19 to TRBJ1-1, with a weak D call TRBD1 (5 bases). CDR1 is LNHDA and CDR2 is SQIVND in the germline V gene (reference sequence). CDR3 length equals 14 residues. Trimming removed 3 bases at V and 7 bases at J, with 15 bases between. CDR3 sequence (DNA): TGTGCCAGTAGTATGGGGCCGATGCATGTTGAAGCTTTCTTT. Its translation is CASSMGPMHVEAFF.

This sequence joins TRBV15 and TRBJ2-3; 7 bases match TRBD1. This CDR3 has 16 amino acids. CDR1 and CDR2 (germline): LNHNV, YYDKDF (reference sequence). V shed 0 bases, J shed 3 bases, and the junction held 6 bases outside the gene matches. Written as DNA, the CDR3 is TGTGCCACCAGCAGAGATGGGGCCAGGGGGACAGATACGCAGTATTTT. Amino acids: CATSRDGARGTDTQYF.

The rearrangement links TRBV14 to TRBJ2-7, with D possibly TRBD1 on 6 matching bases. Looked up from germline, CDR1 is SGHDN and CDR2 is FVKESK. This CDR3 has 16 amino acids. V was clipped by 0 bases and J by 2 bases, with 14 bases between them. The DNA of the CDR3 is TGTGCCAGCAGCCAAGATATAGGGGGTTACCCCTACGAGCAGTACTTC. Its protein is CASSQDIGGYPYEQYF.

The CDR3 DNA reads TGTGCCAGCAGCCCTACTGGACAGATCCATTCACCCCTCCACTTT. Residues: CASSPTGQIHSPLHF. The J gene is TRBJ1-6, the V gene TRBV3-1 (or the pseudogene TRBV3-2); D is perhaps TRBD1 (6 bases). Trimming pared 4 bases from V and 8 bases from J, leaving 15 bases between. The CDR3 is made up of 15 amino acids. The germline V gene has CDR1 LGHDT and CDR2 YNNKEL (reference sequence).

The rearrangement links TRBV21-1 to TRBJ1-5; the DNA was not used to check the table's D call, TRBD1. TRBV21-1 is annotated as a pseudogene. CDR3 length: 16 residues. The CDR3 is CASSKVNRAGNQPQHF. In nucleotides, the CDR3 is TGTGCCAGCAGCAAAGTAAACAGGGCCGGCAATCAGCCCCAGCATTTT.

V usage is TRBV15 and J usage is TRBJ2-7; D ambiguous. CDR3 length equals 15 residues. Germline assignment: CDR1 LNHNV and CDR2 YYDKDF (reference sequence). The germline V and J ends were trimmed by 5 bases and 5 bases, with 19 bases remaining between them. CDR3 nucleotide sequence: TGTGCCACCAGCGGAAGTCTGCTAGAAACTCACGAGCAGTACTTC. This gives the protein CATSGSLLETHEQYF. The full variable domain, rest sourced from reference TRBV15 and TRBJ2-7, is DAMVIQNPRYQVTQFGKPVTLSCSQTLNHNVMYWYQQKSSQAPKLLFHYYDKDFNNEADTPDNFQSRRPNTSFCFLDIRSPGLGDTAMYLCATSGSLLETHEQYFGPGTRLTVT.

The V call is TRBV28, the J call TRBJ1-2, with 10 bases aligning to TRBD1. This CDR3 comprises 16 residues. J gave up 6 bases and V 6 bases, and 13 bases lay outside the gene matches. CDR1 is MDHEN, CDR2 SYDVKM, per germline. The CDR3, as DNA: TGTGCCAGCAGACAGACAGGGGGCGTAGATTTGCATGGCTACACCTTC. It encodes CASRQTGGVDLHGYTF.

The chain recombines TRBV6-1 with TRBJ2-1, with D tentatively TRBD1 (6 bases). V dropped 4 bases and J dropped 9 bases, with 13 bases sitting between them. The CDR3 runs 13 residues. Germline V gene data show CDR1 as MNHNS and CDR2 as SASEGT. The CDR3 loop reads CASSAAQQGEQFF. The CDR3 DNA reads TGTGCCAGCAGTGCAGCGCAACAGGGTGAGCAGTTCTTC.

The CDR3 DNA follows: TGTGCCAGCACCAGGGGACTGACAGGGGATAACTATGGCTACACCTTC. Translating it yields CASTRGLTGDNYGYTF. The chain is built from TRBV7-9 and TRBJ1-2, with 8 bases lining up with TRBD1. Per the germline V gene, CDR1 is SEHNR and CDR2 is FQNEAQ (reference sequence). The V gene end was trimmed by 7 bases and the J gene end by 1 base; junction bases not matched to a gene: 11. The CDR3 runs 16 residues. Supplemented by reference TRBV7-9 and TRBJ1-2, the full variable domain reads DTGVSQNPRHKITKRGQNVTFRCDPISEHNRLYWYRQTLGQGPEFLTYFQNEAQLEKSRLLSDRFSAERPKGSFSTLEIQRTEQGDSAMYLCASTRGLTGDNYGYTFGSGTRLTVV.

In this sample, this clone turned up once. The chain recombines TRBV2 with TRBJ2-3; the match to TRBD2 covers 10 bases. Germline V gene data show CDR1 as SNHLY and CDR2 as FYNNEI. J was trimmed by 10 bases and V by 6 bases; bases with no gene match: 10. The CDR3 covers 14 residues. CDR3 loop: CASRSGGARPPQYF. The CDR3 bases are TGTGCCAGCAGAAGCGGGGGGGCCCGTCCACCGCAGTATTTT.

This sequence joins TRBV5-1 and TRBJ2-1; TRBD2 might be the D (6 bases). This CDR3 is 15 amino acids long. From germline, CDR1 is SGHRS and CDR2 YFSETQ. V was clipped by 4 bases and J by 0 bases, with 11 bases between them. CDR3 sequence: CASSPDGSSYNEQFF. Written as DNA, the CDR3 is TGCGCCAGCAGCCCTGACGGGAGCTCCTACAATGAGCAGTTCTTC.

The V gene is TRBV6-5, the J gene TRBJ2-1; TRBD2 agrees at 7 bases. The CDR3 covers 15 residues. The ends lost 5 bases at V and 7 bases at J; junction bases unmatched: 11. Germline V lookup: CDR1 MNHEY, CDR2 SVGAGI. CDR3 DNA: TGTGCCAGCAGTAGAGGTTTCGGGGAGGGGAATGAGCAGTTCTTC. This encodes CASSRGFGEGNEQFF.

The V and J genes are TRBV19 and TRBJ2-7, with D possibly TRBD1 on 6 matching bases. The V end was cut by 3 bases, the J end by 0 bases, with 9 bases between. The CDR3 extends over 14 amino acids. The V gene's germline CDR1 is LNHDA and CDR2 SQIVND (reference sequence). The CDR3 nucleotides read TGTGCCAGTAGTATTGACAGGTCCTCCTACGAGCAGTACTTC. It is translated as CASSIDRSSYEQYF.

V is TRBV6-5 and J is TRBJ2-7; TRBD2 is a possible D gene (5 bases). The V gene lost 6 bases and the J gene lost 5 bases, with 11 bases spanning the gap. The CDR3 runs to 12 residues. Germline V gene lookup returns CDR1 MNHEY and CDR2 SVGAGI. The CDR3 DNA is TGTGCCAGCAGGACGGGGTTCGACGAGCAGTACTTC. It codes for CASRTGFDEQYF.

This clone is a singleton in its sample. The J gene is TRBJ2-6, the V gene TRBV29-1, with unresolved D. Germline CDR1 reads SQVTM; CDR2 reads ANQGSEA. The V gene lost 5 bases and the J gene lost 0 bases, with 2 bases spanning the gap. The CDR3 loop spans 12 amino acids. CDR3 amino acids: CSVLSGANVLTF. The CDR3 bases are TGCAGCGTTCTCTCTGGGGCCAACGTCCTGACTTTC.

This clone was observed a handful of times. This sequence joins TRBV7-3 and TRBJ1-1, with TRBD1 matching over 9 bases. This CDR3 has 13 amino acids. The ends lost 5 bases at V and 4 bases at J; junction bases unmatched: 2. CDR1 SGHTA and CDR2 FQGTGA come from the germline V gene. Here the CDR3 DNA reads TGTGCCAGCAGCCCGACAGGGGGCACTGAAGCTTTCTTT. Residues: CASSPTGGTEAFF.

This clone appeared once. The chain carries TRBV5-1 and TRBJ1-4; no clear D. Germline CDR1 SGHRS, CDR2 YFSETQ. The CDR3 spans 15 residues. V shed 0 bases and J shed 7 bases, with 13 bases lying between them. The CDR3 region has the DNA TGCGCCAGCAGCTTGGCCGGTCTGTCTGGTGAAAAACTGTTTTTT. Translation: CASSLAGLSGEKLFF. Combining the CDR3 with reference TRBV5-1 and TRBJ1-4 gives the whole variable domain KAGVTQTPRYLIKTRGQQVTLSCSPISGHRSVSWYQQTPGQGLQFLFEYFSETQRNKGNFPGRFSGRQFSNSRSEMNVSTLELGDSALYLCASSLAGLSGEKLFFGSGTQLSVL.

This clone was found a few times. This CDR3 is CASSELVQETQYF. CDR3 bases: TGTGCCAGCTCGGAACTAGTTCAAGAGACCCAGTACTTC. The chain combines TRBV2 with TRBJ2-5; TRBD2 is a possible D gene (5 bases). Germline assignment: CDR1 SNHLY and CDR2 FYNNEI. Trimming removed 8 bases from V and 2 bases from J, with 12 bases in between. The CDR3 runs to 13 residues.

J is TRBJ1-5 and V is TRBV18; 10 positions match TRBD1. The trim removed 4 bases at V and 3 bases at J, leaving 12 bases unmatched. The germline V gene has CDR1 KGHSH and CDR2 LQKENI. The CDR3 length is 18 residues. CDR3 DNA: TGTGCCAGCTCACGAAGAACGGGACAGGGGATCGCCAATCAGCCCCAGCATTTT. This encodes CASSRRTGQGIANQPQHF.

The chain joins TRBV29-1 to TRBJ2-7; D may be TRBD1 (6 bases). The CDR3 contains 18 residues. Trimming pared 7 bases from V and 2 bases from J, leaving 30 bases between. Germline V gene data show CDR1 as SQVTM and CDR2 as ANQGSEA. The CDR3 sequence is CSALQWAPGHVNPYEQYF. The CDR3 region has the DNA TGCAGCGCTTTGCAATGGGCACCGGGACACGTTAATCCCTACGAGCAGTACTTC.

The chain uses TRBV19 and TRBJ1-5, with D tentatively TRBD1 (5 bases). Germline CDR1 LNHDA, CDR2 SQIVND (reference sequence). This CDR3 spans 12 amino acids. The germline V and J ends were trimmed by 6 bases and 12 bases, with 15 bases remaining between them. CDR3 DNA: TGTGCCAGTAGCGGAAAGGGGTTGCTCCAGCATTTT. It codes for CASSGKGLLQHF.

The V call is TRBV2, the J call TRBJ1-2; D remains ambiguous. Germline loops: CDR1 SNHLY, CDR2 FYNNEI. The CDR3 runs 13 residues. The V gene lost 8 bases and the J gene lost 8 bases, with 18 bases spanning the gap. The CDR3 bases are TGTGCCAGCGGGAGTCGAAGGGTGATAGGCTACACCTTC. Translation: CASGSRRVIGYTF. The entire variable domain, with the rest obtained from reference TRBV2 and TRBJ1-2, is as follows: EPEVTQTPSHQVTQMGQEVILRCVPISNHLYFYWYRQILGQKVEFLVSFYNNEISEKSEIFDDQFSVERPDGSNFTLKIRSTKLEDSAMYFCASGSRRVIGYTFGSGTRLTVV.

This chain joins TRBV6-2 or TRBV6-3 and TRBJ2-2; no reliable D call. V lost 0 bases to trimming and J lost 2 bases, with 13 bases between them. Germline V CDR1 and CDR2: MNHEY, SVGEGT. The CDR3 is made up of 17 amino acids. Here the CDR3 DNA reads TGTGCCAGCAGTTACTCGAGGCTAGATAGAAACACCGGGGAGCTGTTTTTT. Its protein product is CASSYSRLDRNTGELFF.